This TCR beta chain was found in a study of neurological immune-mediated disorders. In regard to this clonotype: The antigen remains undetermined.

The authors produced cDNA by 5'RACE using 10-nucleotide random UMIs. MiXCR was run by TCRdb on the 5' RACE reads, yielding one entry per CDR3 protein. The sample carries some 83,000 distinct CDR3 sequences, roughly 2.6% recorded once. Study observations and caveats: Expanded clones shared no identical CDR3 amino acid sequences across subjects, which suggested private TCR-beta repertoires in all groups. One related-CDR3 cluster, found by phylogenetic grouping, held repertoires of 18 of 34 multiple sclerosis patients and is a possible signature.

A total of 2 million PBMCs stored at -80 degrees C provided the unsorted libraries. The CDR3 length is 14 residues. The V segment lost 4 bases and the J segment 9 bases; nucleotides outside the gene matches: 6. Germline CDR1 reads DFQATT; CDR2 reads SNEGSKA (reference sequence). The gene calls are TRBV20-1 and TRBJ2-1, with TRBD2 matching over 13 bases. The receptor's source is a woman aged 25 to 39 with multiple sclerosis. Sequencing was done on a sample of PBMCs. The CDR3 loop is CSAKGLAGWAEQFF. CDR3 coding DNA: TGCAGTGCTAAGGGACTAGCGGGATGGGCTGAGCAGTTCTTC.